This TCR beta chain comes out of a study of regulatory T cells in long-lasting Graves disease. Specified time point: persistent/refractory GD, antithyroid drugs over 5 years with positive TRAb. PBMCs provided the RNA from which the TCR library was made. Libraries of TCR beta came from iRepertoire HTBI primers plus Arm-PCR of CDR3 regions. TCRdb independently ran MiXCR on the multiplex PCR reads; one entry per CDR3 protein. The table records approximately 400,000 distinct CDR3 sequences, roughly a quarter of them present only once. Sequencing was performed on peripheral blood mononuclear cells (PBMCs), taken when the disease was refractory, from a patient treated with antithyroid drugs. The source of this sequence is a female donor with Graves disease.

In DNA, the CDR3 is TGCAGTGCTAGAGAAATAAATTATCAGCCCCAGCATTTT. This sequence encodes CSAREINYQPQHF. This chain uses TRBV20-1 with TRBJ1-5, with no clear D. Germline V lookup: CDR1 DFQATT, CDR2 SNEGSKA (reference sequence). V was trimmed by 0 bases and J by 5 bases, leaving 8 bases between them. This CDR3 is 13 amino acids long.